The clone carrying this T cell receptor (beta chain) came up many times. The data are from a study of Graves' ophthalmopathy and Graves' hyperthyroidism. Researchers took RNA transcripts and amplified TCR beta CDR3 regions from them. The authors performed first-round RT-PCR with HTBI primers and then a second-round multiplex PCR. TCRdb reprocessed the multiplex PCR reads with MiXCR, giving one entry per CDR3 protein. Of hundreds of thousands of distinct CDR3 sequences listed, 22% are singletons. The authors enrolled newly diagnosed hyperthyroidism patients aged 18 to 65 with under 2 months' duration. The germline gives CDR1 GTSNPN, CDR2 SVGIG (reference sequence). This CDR3 comprises 13 residues. V trimming: 3 bases; J trimming: 5 bases; junction bases outside the gene matches: 7.

What was sequenced was peripheral blood. The rearrangement links TRBV30 to TRBJ2-7, with 7 bases identical to TRBD2. The source of this sequence is a woman aged 18 to 35 with stable Graves' hyperthyroidism. Some clones in this sample may be carry-over from other donors' samples. CDR3 DNA sequence: TGTGCCTGGAGCGTTGGACTAGGGGACGAGCAGTACTTC. It yields the protein CAWSVGLGDEQYF.